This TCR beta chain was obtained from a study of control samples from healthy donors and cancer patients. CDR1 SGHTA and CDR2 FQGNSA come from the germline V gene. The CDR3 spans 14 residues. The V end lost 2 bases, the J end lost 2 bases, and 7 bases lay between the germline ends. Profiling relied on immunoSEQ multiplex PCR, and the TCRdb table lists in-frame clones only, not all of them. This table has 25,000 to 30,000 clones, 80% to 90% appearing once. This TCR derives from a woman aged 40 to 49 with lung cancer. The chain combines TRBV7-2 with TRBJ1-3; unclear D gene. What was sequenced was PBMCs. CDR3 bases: TGTGCCAGCAGCTTATGGGGTACTGGAAACACCATATATTTT. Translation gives CASSLWGTGNTIYF. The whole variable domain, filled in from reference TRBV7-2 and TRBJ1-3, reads GAGVSQSPSNKVTEKGKDVELRCDPISGHTALYWYRQSLGQGLEFLIYFQGNSAPDKSGLPSDRFSAERTGGSVSTLTIQRTQQEDSAVYLCASSLWGTGNTIYFGEGSWLTVV.